These 27 T cell receptor beta chains were all obtained from the same sample, sequenced in a study of T-cell memory formation after mild COVID-19. MiXCR was run by TCRdb on the 5' RACE reads, yielding one entry per CDR3 protein. Altogether over 120,000 distinct CDR3 sequences are present, about 25% being singletons, with the ten largest covering approximately 24%. The source material was PBMCs or a T cell subset sorted from them (not recorded which). The origin of the receptors is an adult woman who had mild COVID-19 (a few samples of this study predate the infection). Cell type and time point are not known.

This clonotype was observed a few times. For the CDR3, the DNA is TGTGCCAGCAGTCTAGAGGGGGGACCCTACAATGAGCAGTTCTTC. Translating gives CASSLEGGPYNEQFF. This rearrangement joins TRBV2 to TRBJ2-1; either TRBD1 or TRBD2 may supply D (6 bases each). This CDR3 spans 15 amino acids. Per germline, CDR1 SNHLY and CDR2 FYNNEI. Trimming took 5 bases from V and 2 from J, leaving 13 bases between them.

This clonotype was picked up a small number of times. The gene calls are TRBV29-1 and TRBJ1-2, with unresolved D. Germline assignment: CDR1 SQVTM and CDR2 ANQGSEA. Trimming removed 1 base at V and 4 bases at J, with 10 bases between. The CDR3 covers 13 residues. Here the CDR3 DNA reads TGCAGCGTTGAAGGTCCCTGGACCTATGGCTACACCTTC. This gives the protein CSVEGPWTYGYTF.

The chain combines TRBV20-1 with TRBJ2-5, with 10 bases identical to TRBD2. Germline trimming cut 5 bases from V and 4 bases from J; bases unmatched to any gene: 10. The CDR3 has 15 residues. The germline CDR1 and CDR2 sequences are DFQATT and SNEGSKA (reference sequence). The CDR3 DNA follows: TGCAGTGCTGACCGACTAGCGGGCGGGCGAGAGACCCAGTACTTC. The encoded protein is CSADRLAGGRETQYF.

This clonotype was counted only a few times. V is TRBV11-3 and J is TRBJ1-2, with TRBD1 as a possible D gene (6 bases). Germline V gene sequence: CDR1 SGHNT, CDR2 YENEEA. V lost 5 bases, J lost 1 base, and 17 bases lay in between. The CDR3 length is 16 residues. The CDR3 region has the DNA TGTGCCAGCAGCCCGTACACAGGGAACCTTAACTATGGCTACACCTTC. This codes for CASSPYTGNLNYGYTF.

This clonotype was detected a few times. V is TRBV13 and J is TRBJ2-2, with D perhaps TRBD1 (6 bases). V lost 2 bases and J 1 base, leaving 14 bases between the germline ends. Germline V gene sequence: CDR1 PRHDT, CDR2 FYEKMQ (reference sequence). This CDR3 has 17 residues. The CDR3: CASSLMVWGQNTGELFF. The CDR3 DNA reads TGTGCCAGCAGCTTAATGGTTTGGGGACAGAACACCGGGGAGCTGTTTTTT.

J is TRBJ2-3 and V is TRBV24-1; no reliable D call. Trimming took off 1 base at V and 0 bases at J, with 10 bases between the two ends. CDR1 is KGHDR, CDR2 SFDVKD, per germline. The CDR3 is 16 residues long. The CDR3 nucleotides read TGTGCCACCAGTGATTTACGAGAGAAAAGCACAGATACGCAGTATTTT. Translation: CATSDLREKSTDTQYF.

In its sample, this clonotype was seen a few times. This sequence joins TRBV12-3 or TRBV12-4 and TRBJ1-1; maybe TRBD1 (5 bases). The CDR3 length is 14 residues. Trimming took off 3 bases at V and 3 bases at J, with 11 bases between the two ends. The CDR3 sequence: CASSLEGLYTEAFF. The CDR3, as DNA: TGTGCCAGCAGTTTGGAGGGGTTGTACACTGAAGCTTTCTTT.

The chain employs TRBV20-1 and TRBJ2-3; 15 bases align to TRBD2. The germline V gene encodes CDR1 DFQATT and CDR2 SNEGSKA (reference sequence). J lost 0 bases, V lost 0 bases, and 4 bases had no gene match. This CDR3 comprises 18 residues. CDR3 region: CSARDWTSGGASTDTQYF. The CDR3 DNA is TGCAGTGCTAGAGATTGGACTAGCGGGGGGGCTAGCACAGATACGCAGTATTTT.

This clonotype has more than one count but fewer than ten. The chain combines TRBV5-8 with TRBJ1-2; D remains ambiguous. The CDR3 consists of 9 residues. V was clipped by 7 bases and J by 7 bases, with 5 bases between them. CDR1 and CDR2 from the germline V gene are SGHTS and YDEGEE. This CDR3 is CASLGGYTF. The CDR3 coding sequence is TGTGCCAGCTTGGGTGGCTACACCTTC.

The V and J genes are TRBV7-8 and TRBJ2-5; D gene unclear. Germline V gives CDR1 SGHVS, CDR2 FQNEAQ. The CDR3 is 15 amino acids. Trimming removed 1 base at V and 0 bases at J, with 9 bases between. The CDR3 spells CASSLVTVYQETQYF. Here the CDR3 DNA reads TGTGCCAGCAGCTTAGTTACAGTTTACCAAGAGACCCAGTACTTC.

This chain links TRBV20-1 with TRBJ2-1, with 8 bases lining up with TRBD2. V was pared by 0 bases and J by 5 bases, with 9 bases of the junction left unmatched. This CDR3 is 16 amino acids long. Germline CDR1 and CDR2: DFQATT and SNEGSKA (reference sequence). The DNA of the CDR3 is TGCAGTGCTAGAGACCTGTACAAGACTAGCGACAATGAGCAGTTCTTC. This translates into CSARDLYKTSDNEQFF.

This clonotype showed up just once. J is TRBJ2-1 and V is TRBV7-7, with D tentatively TRBD1 (5 bases). Germline CDR1 SSHAT, CDR2 FNYEAQ (reference sequence). The CDR3 extends over 15 amino acids. V lost 5 bases and J 6 bases, leaving 17 bases between the germline ends. CDR3 sequence reads: CASSVTQGRGNEQFF. The CDR3 DNA reads TGTGCCAGCAGCGTAACTCAGGGAAGGGGCAATGAGCAGTTCTTC.

This chain joins TRBV15 and TRBJ2-3; D possibly corresponds to TRBD2 (6 bases). The CDR3 is 16 amino acids. V dropped 0 bases and J dropped 0 bases, with 10 bases sitting between them. Germline assignment: CDR1 LNHNV and CDR2 YYDKDF (reference sequence). CDR3 loop: CATSRDRGSSTDTQYF. The CDR3 nucleotides are TGTGCCACCAGCAGAGATCGGGGGTCTAGCACAGATACGCAGTATTTT.

The table lists this clonotype with a few counts. V is TRBV2 and J is TRBJ1-4; the D gene is possibly TRBD1 (5 bases). The CDR3 is made up of 15 amino acids. Germline lookup yields CDR1 SNHLY and CDR2 FYNNEI. V lost 7 bases to trimming and J lost 8 bases, with 20 bases between them. The CDR3 DNA reads TGTGCCAGCATGCGGGAAGGACACGGGGGGGAAAAACTGTTTTTT. Translated, it gives CASMREGHGGEKLFF.

This clonotype is labeled as medium-sized. The V call is TRBV7-2, the J call TRBJ2-1; a possible D gene is TRBD1 (6 bases). This CDR3 is built from 15 residues. With 6 bases removed from V and 8 bases from J, the gap between germline ends came to 20 bases. Looked up from germline, CDR1 is SGHTA and CDR2 is FQGNSA. CDR3 bases: TGTGCCAGCAGAGATATCGGGACATTCGGCGATGAGCAGTTCTTC. It encodes CASRDIGTFGDEQFF. Based on the CDR3 plus reference TRBV7-2 and TRBJ2-1, the full variable domain is GAGVSQSPSNKVTEKGKDVELRCDPISGHTALYWYRQSLGQGLEFLIYFQGNSAPDKSGLPSDRFSAERTGGSVSTLTIQRTQQEDSAVYLCASRDIGTFGDEQFFGPGTRLTVL.

The table lists this clonotype with many counts. The chain has TRBV5-1 and TRBJ1-1, with 9 bases matching TRBD1. From germline, CDR1 is SGHRS and CDR2 YFSETQ. V was clipped by 0 bases and J by 5 bases; unmatched bases: 5. This CDR3 is built from 15 residues. The CDR3 bases are TGCGCCAGCAGCTTGGTTGGACAGGGGACGACTGAAGCTTTCTTT. Residues: CASSLVGQGTTEAFF.

This clonotype came up a few times. The J gene is TRBJ1-3, the V gene TRBV12-3 or TRBV12-4; D is perhaps TRBD1 (5 bases). Trimming took 1 base from V and 0 from J, leaving 10 bases between them. The length of the CDR3 is 16 residues. CDR3 sequence reads: CASSLGGDRSGNTIYF. DNA of the CDR3: TGTGCCAGCAGTTTAGGGGGGGATCGCTCTGGAAACACCATATATTTT.

This CDR3 reads CASSMGDPVAFF. The CDR3 nucleotides read TGCGCCAGCAGCATGGGAGACCCGGTAGCTTTCTTT. The rearrangement uses TRBV5-1 and TRBJ1-1; no definite D call. V lost 4 bases to trimming and J lost 10 bases, with 14 bases between them. The CDR3 has 12 amino acids. Per germline, CDR1 SGHRS and CDR2 YFSETQ.

This clonotype was observed a handful of times. The chain uses TRBV9 and TRBJ2-7, with a weak D call TRBD1 (5 bases). Germline lookup yields CDR1 SGDLS and CDR2 YYNGEE. The CDR3 loop spans 15 amino acids. The V and J ends lost 0 bases and 1 base respectively, with 11 bases between them. The CDR3 reads CASSVEGQGSYEQYF. The DNA for the CDR3 is TGTGCCAGCAGCGTAGAGGGGCAGGGTTCCTACGAGCAGTACTTC.

This clonotype is deemed medium-sized. In DNA form, the CDR3 reads TGCAGCGTTGAGGACAGGGACTATGGCTACACCTTC. Protein sequence: CSVEDRDYGYTF. The V call is TRBV29-1, the J call TRBJ1-2; TRBD1 matches at 8 bases. In germline, CDR1 is SQVTM, CDR2 ANQGSEA. V was pared by 3 bases and J by 3 bases, with 0 bases of the junction left unmatched. The CDR3 sequence is 12 residues long.

As concerns this clonotype: A junction boundary mismatches the germline segment, possibly from a read error. The V gene is TRBV7-6, the J gene TRBJ1-2; no definite D call. The V gene's germline CDR1 is SGHVS and CDR2 FNYEAQ. The CDR3 covers 11 residues. The CDR3 loop is CASSSHGPFSF. Here the CDR3 DNA reads TGTGCCAGCAGCTCCCATGGACCCTTCTCCTTC.

V usage is TRBV5-1 and J usage is TRBJ1-1; the match to TRBD1 covers 7 bases. The V gene's germline CDR1 is SGHRS and CDR2 YFSETQ. J lost 0 bases, V lost 3 bases, and 11 bases had no gene match. The CDR3 loop spans 17 amino acids. CDR3 DNA sequence: TGCGCCAGCAGCTGGGGGGACAGCCTATTCATGAACACTGAAGCTTTCTTT. This encodes CASSWGDSLFMNTEAFF.

V is TRBV9 and J is TRBJ2-5; D unclear. CDR3 length equals 14 residues. Trimming took 0 bases from V and 5 from J, leaving 11 bases between them. The germline CDR1 and CDR2 sequences are SGDLS and YYNGEE. CDR3 region: CASSVEGSWETQYF. CDR3 nucleotides: TGTGCCAGCAGCGTAGAAGGGTCCTGGGAGACCCAGTACTTC.

The CDR3 loop is CASSLKGLAYEQYF. The CDR3, as DNA: TGTGCCAGCAGTTTAAAGGGACTAGCGTACGAGCAGTACTTC. The V call is TRBV27, the J call TRBJ2-7, with 10 bases that match TRBD2. The CDR3 is 14 amino acids. The V gene's germline CDR1 is MNHEY and CDR2 SMNVEV (reference sequence). J lost 4 bases, V lost 2 bases, and 2 bases had no gene match.

Only a few counts were recorded for this clonotype. J is TRBJ1-3 and V is TRBV12-3 or TRBV12-4, with 7 positions matching TRBD1. The CDR3 has 14 residues. After removal of 5 bases from V and 3 bases from J, the junction contained 4 bases not matched to a gene. For the CDR3, the DNA is TGTGCCAGCAGTCCTCAGGGGGATGGAAACACCATATATTTT. Residues: CASSPQGDGNTIYF.

Only a few counts were recorded for this clonotype. This chain uses TRBV29-1 with TRBJ2-7, with 7 positions matching TRBD2. CDR3 length: 14 residues. CDR1 SQVTM and CDR2 ANQGSEA come from the germline V gene. V was clipped by 3 bases and J by 5 bases; unmatched bases: 10. The DNA of the CDR3 is TGCAGCGTTGAGTGGGAGGGAGGGCTGAACGAGCAGTACTTC. Protein product: CSVEWEGGLNEQYF.

A few counts support this clonotype. The V gene is TRBV12-3 or TRBV12-4, the J gene TRBJ2-1; 16 nucleotides align to TRBD2. The CDR3 runs 20 residues. V lost 5 bases and J lost 0; bases outside the gene matches: 10. Written as DNA, the CDR3 is TGTGCCAGCAGTCCCGGGACTAGCGGGAGGGTAACGAGCTCCTACAATGAGCAGTTCTTC. Translation gives CASSPGTSGRVTSSYNEQFF.